These 29 T cell receptor beta chains came from one sample sequenced in a study of PD-L1 blockade in urothelial cancer. The time point denotes: peripheral blood 6 weeks after treatment start. TCRdb's copy holds only in-frame clones and misses some; the assay was immunoSEQ multiplex PCR. The sample contains about 120,000 clones, approximately 90% of which appear only once. Source: PBMCs, taken around atezolizumab (anti-PD-L1) treatment. These TCRs come from a man in his 60s with urothelial cancer.

The chain carries TRBV7-9 and TRBJ2-7; 8 positions agree with TRBD2. The CDR3 length is 14 residues. Trimming removed 6 bases from V and 5 bases from J; junction bases left unmatched: 9. Germline assignment: CDR1 SEHNR and CDR2 FQNEAQ (reference sequence). The CDR3 DNA follows: TGTGCCAGCAGTTGGGGGACTAGTGAAAACGAGCAGTACTTC. It codes for CASSWGTSENEQYF.

The chain has TRBV19 and TRBJ2-3; D is undetermined. Germline values: CDR1 LNHDA, CDR2 SQIVND (reference sequence). With 3 bases removed from V and 5 bases from J, the gap between germline ends came to 3 bases. CDR3 length: 11 residues. The CDR3 protein is CASSILDTQYF. The DNA for the CDR3 is TGTGCCAGTAGTATTCTAGATACGCAGTATTTT.

This chain links TRBV6-5 with TRBJ2-7; D call uncertain. Germline V gene lookup returns CDR1 MNHEY and CDR2 SVGAGI. The CDR3 runs to 13 residues. V shed 2 bases and J shed 4 bases, with 9 bases lying between them. This CDR3 is CASSYNSRYEQYF. DNA for the CDR3: TGTGCCAGCAGTTACAATTCGAGGTACGAGCAGTACTTC.

This rearrangement joins TRBV7-9 to TRBJ1-1; D is perhaps TRBD1 (6 bases). Germline V gene sequence: CDR1 SEHNR, CDR2 FQNEAQ (reference sequence). The V end lost 5 bases, the J end lost 0 bases, and 10 bases lay between the germline ends. This CDR3 region has 14 residues. The CDR3 loop is CASSRGHLNTEAFF. DNA for the CDR3: TGTGCCAGCAGCCGGGGACACTTGAACACTGAAGCTTTCTTT.

The chain has TRBV30 and TRBJ2-7; D is possibly TRBD2 (6 bases). Per the germline V gene, CDR1 is GTSNPN and CDR2 is SVGIG (reference sequence). CDR3 length equals 15 residues. The V and J ends lost 4 bases and 4 bases respectively, with 20 bases between them. The CDR3 DNA sequence: TGTGCCTGGACCTACGGCGGAGGGCCCGTATACGAGCAGTACTTC. Protein product: CAWTYGGGPVYEQYF.

The chain couples TRBV30 to TRBJ1-2, with D hard to call. This CDR3 has 10 residues. The germline CDR1 and CDR2 sequences are GTSNPN and SVGIG (reference sequence). The germline V and J ends were trimmed by 7 bases and 5 bases, with 8 bases remaining between them. Here the CDR3 DNA reads TGTGCCTCTGGAGCTTATGGCTACACCTTC. It translates to CASGAYGYTF.

For the CDR3, the DNA is TGTGCCAGCAGTGGCCGGGACAGAATCAATCAGCCCCAGCATTTT. Protein sequence: CASSGRDRINQPQHF. The rearrangement uses TRBV2 and TRBJ1-5; 7 nucleotides line up with TRBD1. V shed 4 bases and J 3 bases; nucleotides not matched to a gene: 6. CDR3 length: 15 amino acids. Germline V gene lookup returns CDR1 SNHLY and CDR2 FYNNEI.

V is TRBV29-1 and J is TRBJ1-2; the D is unclear. The CDR3 loop spans 16 amino acids. Germline V CDR1 and CDR2: SQVTM, ANQGSEA. V was cut by 4 bases and J by 5 bases, with 23 bases left in between. The chain's CDR3 is CSVGPTNLDGRYGYTF. The CDR3 nucleotides are TGCAGCGTTGGCCCCACCAACCTGGACGGGAGGTATGGCTACACCTTC.

The chain couples TRBV9 to TRBJ2-5; TRBD2 agrees at 10 bases. CDR3 length: 15 residues. Germline CDR1 reads SGDLS; CDR2 reads YYNGEE. The V segment lost 0 bases and the J segment 3 bases; nucleotides outside the gene matches: 2. The DNA for the CDR3 is TGTGCCAGCAGCGTAGGAGCGGGGGGGAAAGAGACCCAGTACTTC. Its protein is CASSVGAGGKETQYF.

This clone was seen once. The rearrangement uses TRBV6-5 and TRBJ2-4; 8 bases are a match to TRBD2. Germline V gene lookup returns CDR1 MNHEY and CDR2 SVGAGI. V lost 6 bases, J lost 12 bases, and 7 bases stayed unmatched. This CDR3 has 12 amino acids. This CDR3 reads CASRNAGGNQYF. Here the CDR3 DNA reads TGTGCCAGCAGAAACGCGGGGGGTAATCAGTACTTC.

The chain uses TRBV30 and TRBJ1-4, with D maybe TRBD1 (6 bases). With 4 bases removed from V and 5 bases from J, the gap between germline ends came to 11 bases. CDR1 is GTSNPN, CDR2 SVGIG, per germline (reference sequence). CDR3 length: 13 residues. The CDR3 sequence is CAWNGGLNEKLFF. CDR3 bases: TGTGCCTGGAATGGGGGCCTGAATGAAAAACTGTTTTTT.

The J gene is TRBJ2-3, the V gene TRBV6-5; a weak D match, TRBD1 (5 bases). There are 16 residues in the CDR3. Per the germline V gene, CDR1 is MNHEY and CDR2 is SVGAGI. Between the trimmed V and J ends, which lost 0 bases and 2 bases, there was a span of 12 bases. CDR3 amino acids: CASSYSFAGITDTQYF. The CDR3 region has the DNA TGTGCCAGCAGTTACTCGTTTGCAGGGATCACAGATACGCAGTATTTT.

V and J are TRBV5-6 and TRBJ2-7, with D possibly TRBD1 on 6 matching bases. The CDR3 runs to 17 residues. Trimming took 4 bases from V and 3 from J, leaving 23 bases between them. From germline, CDR1 is SGHDT and CDR2 YYEEEE. CDR3 residues: CASSPTVKQGEGYEQYF. Written as DNA, the CDR3 is TGTGCCAGCAGCCCAACGGTTAAACAGGGTGAGGGCTACGAGCAGTACTTC.

The CDR3 coding sequence is TGTGCCAGTAGTACATGGACAGGGGCCGAAAAACTGTTTTTT. The encoded protein is CASSTWTGAEKLFF. This chain connects TRBV19 to TRBJ1-4, with 9 bases fitting TRBD1. The CDR3 consists of 14 residues. The germline CDR1 and CDR2 sequences are LNHDA and SQIVND (reference sequence). Trimming cost V 4 bases and J 8 bases; bases outside gene matches: 5.

This chain uses TRBV5-1 with TRBJ2-2, with 14 bases matching TRBD2. V shed 5 bases, J shed 7 bases, and the junction held 7 bases outside the gene matches. Looked up from germline, CDR1 is SGHRS and CDR2 is YFSETQ. The CDR3 extends over 16 amino acids. CDR3 in DNA: TGCGCCAGCAGTTTCCAAGGACTAGCGGGAGGCGGGGAGCTGTTTTTT. This codes for CASSFQGLAGGGELFF.

V usage is TRBV4-2 and J usage is TRBJ2-6; D is possibly TRBD1 (5 bases). Trimming removed 8 bases from V and 5 bases from J, with 22 bases in between. CDR3 length: 17 residues. Germline V gene lookup returns CDR1 LGHNA and CDR2 YNFKEQ. This CDR3 reads CASSREGSGNWANVLTF. CDR3 nucleotide sequence: TGTGCCAGCTCCAGGGAAGGAAGTGGCAACTGGGCCAACGTCCTGACTTTC.

The chain employs TRBV19 and TRBJ2-5, with D possibly TRBD2 on 6 matching bases. Germline lookup yields CDR1 LNHDA and CDR2 SQIVND (reference sequence). Trimming left V 5 bases short and J 1 base short, with 23 bases between. This CDR3 contains 18 residues. The DNA for the CDR3 is TGTGCCAGTAGTCTCTCCAACGGGGGAGACCTTATCCAAGAGACCCAGTACTTC. Residues: CASSLSNGGDLIQETQYF. Drawing the rest from reference TRBV19 and TRBJ2-5, the complete variable domain is DGGITQSPKYLFRKEGQNVTLSCEQNLNHDAMYWYRQDPGQGLRLIYYSQIVNDFQKGDIAEGYSVSREKKESFPLTVTSAQKNPTAFYLCASSLSNGGDLIQETQYFGPGTRLLVL.

The V and J genes are TRBV19 and TRBJ2-1; 12 bases align to TRBD2. This CDR3 spans 15 amino acids. Germline trimming cut 7 bases from V and 3 bases from J; bases unmatched to any gene: 4. CDR1 and CDR2 from the germline V gene are LNHDA and SQIVND (reference sequence). For the CDR3, the DNA is TGTGCCAGTACCGAGGGACTAGCGGGCTACAATGAGCAGTTCTTC. This encodes CASTEGLAGYNEQFF.

V and J are TRBV6-5 and TRBJ2-3, with 8 bases lining up with TRBD1. The CDR3 spans 15 residues. Trimming removed 9 bases from V and 4 bases from J; junction bases left unmatched: 12. CDR1 and CDR2 from the germline V gene are MNHEY and SVGAGI. The DNA of the CDR3 is TGTGCCAGACCGGGACAGGCCGAGGGATCAGATACGCAGTATTTT. Translating it yields CARPGQAEGSDTQYF.

The chain links TRBV4-1 to TRBJ1-5; possible D gene TRBD1, 6 bases. Germline V lookup: CDR1 MGHRA, CDR2 YSYEKL. The V gene lost 4 bases and the J gene lost 7 bases, with 17 bases spanning the gap. The CDR3 spans 15 residues. CDR3 sequence: CASSLFGQLDQPQHF. As DNA, the CDR3 is TGCGCCAGCAGCCTTTTCGGACAGTTAGACCAGCCCCAGCATTTT.

CDR3 DNA: TGTGCCAGCAGTTTTCGGGACAGTCAGTATGGCTACACCTTC. It yields the protein CASSFRDSQYGYTF. This chain links TRBV27 with TRBJ1-2; 7 bases line up with TRBD1. Germline assignment: CDR1 MNHEY and CDR2 SMNVEV (reference sequence). The V and J ends lost 3 bases and 5 bases, in that order; junction bases with no gene match: 6. This CDR3 region has 14 residues.

This clone was observed once. The genes are TRBV7-6 and TRBJ2-5, with 8 nucleotides matching TRBD1. This CDR3 region has 13 residues. The germline V gene encodes CDR1 SGHVS and CDR2 FNYEAQ. V lost 5 bases and J lost 5; bases outside the gene matches: 4. The CDR3, as DNA: TGTGCCAGCAGCCTAAGGACAGGGGAGACCCAGTACTTC. Translating gives CASSLRTGETQYF.

The CDR3 DNA is TGCGCCAGCAGCCAAGATGGGCCAGAAGAGACCCAGTACTTC. It translates to CASSQDGPEETQYF. The chain uses TRBV4-1 and TRBJ2-5; D unresolved. The ends were cut back, 0 bases at V and 3 bases at J, with 8 bases in the middle. Germline V gene sequence: CDR1 MGHRA, CDR2 YSYEKL. The CDR3 runs 14 residues.

The V call is TRBV5-6, the J call TRBJ1-5; tentatively, D is TRBD1 (5 bases). The germline V gene encodes CDR1 SGHDT and CDR2 YYEEEE. Trimming cost V 4 bases and J 7 bases, with 15 bases left between them. The CDR3 contains 14 residues. The CDR3 is CASSIGRGGQPQHF. The DNA of the CDR3 is TGTGCCAGCAGCATTGGGAGGGGAGGACAGCCCCAGCATTTT. The whole variable domain, remainder taken from reference TRBV5-6 and TRBJ1-5, is DAGVTQSPTHLIKTRGQQVTLRCSPKSGHDTVSWYQQALGQGPQFIFQYYEEEERQRGNFPDRFSGHQFPNYSSELNVNALLLGDSALYLCASSIGRGGQPQHFGDGTRLSIL.

This chain uses TRBV19 with TRBJ2-1, with D possibly being TRBD2 (6 bases). The germline V gene has CDR1 LNHDA and CDR2 SQIVND (reference sequence). The CDR3 runs 16 residues. Trimming stripped 5 bases from V and 7 bases from J, with 21 bases between. The CDR3 sequence is CASSLLRGGRSNEQFF. CDR3 sequence (DNA): TGTGCCAGTAGTCTGTTAAGGGGAGGACGTTCAAATGAGCAGTTCTTC.

This sequence joins TRBV4-1 and TRBJ2-7; D might be TRBD1 (5 bases). Looked up from germline, CDR1 is MGHRA and CDR2 is YSYEKL. V was shortened by 0 bases and J by 7 bases, with 16 bases between the two germline ends. The CDR3 covers 15 residues. CDR3 in DNA: TGCGCCAGCAGCCAAGAAGTGGTCAGGGTAGGGGAGCAGTACTTC. Its protein is CASSQEVVRVGEQYF.

The chain is built from TRBV4-1 and TRBJ2-2, with a possible D match to TRBD2 (5 bases). The germline V and J ends were trimmed by 0 bases and 2 bases, with 10 bases remaining between them. Germline-derived CDR1 and CDR2 are MGHRA and YSYEKL. The CDR3 has 16 amino acids. For the CDR3, the DNA is TGCGCCAGCAGCCAAGACCCTCCTAGCAACACCGGGGAGCTGTTTTTT. Translating it yields CASSQDPPSNTGELFF.

V is TRBV5-4 and J is TRBJ2-5, with 7 nucleotides matching TRBD1. CDR3 length equals 14 residues. Germline loops: CDR1 SGHNT, CDR2 YYREEE (reference sequence). V was pared by 4 bases and J by 3 bases, with 6 bases of the junction left unmatched. The CDR3 sequence: CASSRSGTEETQYF. The CDR3 DNA reads TGTGCCAGCAGCCGATCCGGGACAGAAGAGACCCAGTACTTC.

The rearrangement uses TRBV14 and TRBJ1-1; tentatively, D is TRBD1 (6 bases). The CDR3 has 13 residues. The germline V gene has CDR1 SGHDN and CDR2 FVKESK. V lost 1 base to trimming and J lost 11 bases, with 14 bases between them. CDR3 region: CASSQAGAFMAFF. The CDR3 nucleotides read TGTGCCAGCAGCCAAGCAGGGGCGTTTATGGCTTTCTTT. The whole variable domain, remainder taken from reference TRBV14 and TRBJ1-1, is EAGVTQFPSHSVIEKGQTVTLRCDPISGHDNLYWYRRVMGKEIKFLLHFVKESKQDESGMPNNRFLAERTGGTYSTLKVQPAELEDSGVYFCASSQAGAFMAFFGQGTRLTVV.